The clone carrying this T cell receptor beta chain has more than one count but fewer than ten. The method was immunoSEQ multiplex PCR; TCRdb's version includes in-frame clones alone and lacks a portion of them. The sample has tens of thousands of clones, roughly 70% seen once. These data belong to a study of blood T cell repertoires in COVID-19. Study information: The United States, Italy and Spain provided the acute and convalescent COVID-19 samples. Nucleic acid was either cDNA or gDNA, and it came from T cells, B-cell-depleted T cells, or PBMCs.

In germline, CDR1 is MGHRA, CDR2 YSYEKL. The CDR3 length is 15 residues. The V end was cut by 6 bases, the J end by 3 bases, with 15 bases between. This chain connects TRBV4-1 to TRBJ1-5; D call uncertain. The origin of this receptor is a boy aged 2-9 years with active or convalescent COVID-19. The sample taken for sequencing was peripheral blood. For the CDR3, the DNA is TGCGCCAGCAGTGTCCGGGGTCAGTCCAATCAGCCCCAGCATTTT. It is translated as CASSVRGQSNQPQHF.